Shown below are 18 T cell receptor beta chains from a single sample sequenced in a study of control samples from healthy donors and cancer patients. Produced via immunoSEQ multiplex PCR; TCRdb's table is partial and in-frame only. Of some 99,000 clones listed, over 75% are singletons. The sequenced sample consisted of blood. Receptors originate from a human donor in good health. The donor label of this sample is uncertain.

This clone was counted between two and nine times. The rearrangement joins TRBV10-1 to TRBJ2-1, with D tentatively TRBD2 (6 bases). The CDR3 runs to 13 residues. The V end was cut by 2 bases, the J end by 6 bases, with 8 bases between. Germline lookup yields CDR1 WNHNN and CDR2 SYGVQD (reference sequence). DNA of the CDR3: TGCGCCAGCAGTGAGGTGGGGGGCAATGAGCAGTTCTTC. It encodes CASSEVGGNEQFF.

A few counts support this clone. The chain links TRBV5-1 to TRBJ1-4; D is uncertain. Per the germline V gene, CDR1 is SGHRS and CDR2 is YFSETQ. This CDR3 is 16 amino acids long. Between the trimmed V and J ends, which lost 0 bases and 8 bases, there was a span of 17 bases. CDR3 DNA: TGCGCCAGCAGCTTGGAGGGCCCCCCCAACGACGAAAAACTGTTTTTT. It yields the protein CASSLEGPPNDEKLFF. Full variable domain (remainder filled in from reference TRBV5-1 and TRBJ1-4): KAGVTQTPRYLIKTRGQQVTLSCSPISGHRSVSWYQQTPGQGLQFLFEYFSETQRNKGNFPGRFSGRQFSNSRSEMNVSTLELGDSALYLCASSLEGPPNDEKLFFGSGTQLSVL.

This clone turned up a few times. The gene calls are TRBV3-1 (or the pseudogene TRBV3-2) and TRBJ2-3; perhaps TRBD2 as D (5 bases). This CDR3 spans 14 amino acids. Trimming shortened V by 6 bases and J by 4 bases, and 14 bases separated the two germline ends. Per germline, CDR1 LGHDT and CDR2 YNNKEL (reference sequence). CDR3 nucleotides: TGTGCCAGCAGACTAGAATCTATGCCAGATACGCAGTATTTT. It codes for CASRLESMPDTQYF.

The chain couples TRBV5-1 to TRBJ1-5; 9 bases are shared with TRBD1. This CDR3 contains 14 residues. Per the germline V gene, CDR1 is SGHRS and CDR2 is YFSETQ. With 0 bases clipped from V and 8 bases from J, the junction kept 3 bases outside the gene matches. The CDR3 DNA reads TGCGCCAGCAGCTTGGGGGACAGGGAAGAGCCCCAGCATTTT. Its translation is CASSLGDREEPQHF.

The J gene is TRBJ2-3, the V gene TRBV7-7; weak D call: TRBD2 (5 bases). Germline V gene lookup returns CDR1 SSHAT and CDR2 FNYEAQ (reference sequence). V was clipped by 10 bases and J by 4 bases, with 15 bases between them. CDR3 length: 13 amino acids. The CDR3: CATAAIRADTQYF. The CDR3 coding sequence is TGTGCCACAGCGGCGATAAGAGCAGATACGCAGTATTTT.

The genes are TRBV24-1 and TRBJ2-3; D gene unclear. This CDR3 has 16 residues. V lost 2 bases and J 0 bases, leaving 11 bases between the germline ends. The V gene's germline CDR1 is KGHDR and CDR2 SFDVKD. CDR3 loop: CATSDSTPASTDTQYF. The CDR3 nucleotides are TGTGCCACCAGTGATTCGACCCCTGCTAGCACAGATACGCAGTATTTT.

CDR3 amino acids: CASSFNQGAGLTNEKLFF. In nucleotides, the CDR3 is TGTGCCAGCAGCTTCAACCAGGGGGCAGGATTAACTAATGAAAAACTGTTTTTT. This chain links TRBV7-9 with TRBJ1-4, with 8 bases matching TRBD1. The germline gives CDR1 SEHNR, CDR2 FQNEAQ (reference sequence). CDR3 length equals 18 residues. Trimming cost V 3 bases and J 1 base; bases outside gene matches: 10.

The chain joins TRBV27 to TRBJ1-1; maybe TRBD1 (5 bases). V dropped 2 bases and J dropped 6 bases, with 10 bases sitting between them. The CDR3 covers 13 residues. Germline V gene lookup returns CDR1 MNHEY and CDR2 SMNVEV (reference sequence). The CDR3 DNA reads as TGTGCCAGCAGTTTACGGGGGTCGGCTGAAGCTTTCTTT. Its protein is CASSLRGSAEAFF.

The gene calls are TRBV10-3 and TRBJ2-1; D gene uncertain. Per the germline V gene, CDR1 is ENHRY and CDR2 is SYGVKD. CDR3 length: 11 residues. The V end was cut by 6 bases, the J end by 5 bases, with 5 bases between. The CDR3 sequence: CAIRQDNEQFF. CDR3 DNA: TGTGCCATCAGGCAAGACAATGAGCAGTTCTTC.

The chain combines TRBV12-5 with TRBJ2-4; D is undetermined. Germline V gene data show CDR1 as LGHNT and CDR2 as FRNRAP. With 4 bases removed from V and 4 bases from J, the gap between germline ends came to 8 bases. The length of the CDR3 is 13 residues. This chain's CDR3 is CASGSGRKNIQYF. CDR3 bases: TGTGCTAGTGGTTCAGGCCGAAAAAACATTCAGTACTTC.

The chain is built from TRBV10-2 and TRBJ1-5; D is unclear. The CDR3 spans 13 residues. In germline, CDR1 is WSHSY, CDR2 SAAADI. Trimming shortened V by 10 bases and J by 2 bases, and 12 bases separated the two germline ends. The CDR3 sequence is CATQDRRNQPQHF. The CDR3 DNA is TGCGCCACCCAGGACCGCCGCAATCAGCCCCAGCATTTT.

This clone showed up just a few times. This chain links TRBV11-3 with TRBJ2-3, with D tentatively TRBD1 or TRBD2 (5 bases each). V was shortened by 5 bases and J by 5 bases, with 23 bases between the two germline ends. Germline V gene data show CDR1 as SGHNT and CDR2 as YENEEA. The CDR3 has 17 amino acids. The CDR3 loop is CASSQGARGRGKDTQYF. The CDR3 region has the DNA TGTGCCAGCAGCCAAGGGGCTAGGGGACGCGGCAAAGATACGCAGTATTTT.

This chain connects TRBV4-2 to TRBJ1-2; no clear D gene. Germline CDR1 reads LGHNA; CDR2 reads YNFKEQ. This CDR3 spans 13 amino acids. V was shortened by 0 bases and J by 7 bases, with 9 bases between the two germline ends. CDR3 sequence reads: CASSQDPGSGYTF. In DNA form, the CDR3 reads TGTGCCAGCAGCCAAGATCCCGGGAGTGGCTACACCTTC.

The chain recombines TRBV30 with TRBJ2-1, with a weak D call TRBD1 (5 bases). There are 13 residues in the CDR3. Germline V gene data show CDR1 as GTSNPN and CDR2 as SVGIG (reference sequence). Between the trimmed V and J ends, which lost 2 bases and 5 bases, there was a span of 10 bases. The CDR3 protein is CAWSSLGDNEQFF. The DNA for the CDR3 is TGTGCCTGGAGTAGTTTAGGGGACAATGAGCAGTTCTTC.

The chain carries TRBV3-1 (or the pseudogene TRBV3-2) and TRBJ2-1; D gene uncertain. From germline, CDR1 is LGHDT and CDR2 YNNKEL (reference sequence). The CDR3 loop spans 13 amino acids. With 1 base removed from V and 7 bases from J, the gap between germline ends came to 8 bases. The CDR3, as DNA: TGTGCCAGCAGCCAAGTACTAAGGAATGAGCAGTTCTTC. Its protein product is CASSQVLRNEQFF.

The J gene is TRBJ1-2, the V gene TRBV5-1; D is possibly TRBD1 (5 bases). This CDR3 contains 15 residues. In germline, CDR1 is SGHRS, CDR2 YFSETQ. Trimming pared 0 bases from V and 7 bases from J, leaving 16 bases between. CDR3 nucleotide sequence: TGCGCCAGCAGCTTGGGCTACCGAGCCGGGGGTGGCTACACCTTC. Translated, it gives CASSLGYRAGGGYTF.

This clone was counted once. This chain links TRBV3-1 (or the pseudogene TRBV3-2) with TRBJ1-4; D unresolved. The germline gives CDR1 LGHDT, CDR2 YNNKEL (reference sequence). The V gene lost 1 base and the J gene lost 8 bases, with 5 bases spanning the gap. The CDR3 runs to 12 residues. In DNA form, the CDR3 reads TGTGCCAGCAGCCAAGTTCGCGAAAAACTGTTTTTT. Its translation is CASSQVREKLFF.

The J gene is TRBJ2-2, the V gene TRBV7-9; 7 bases map to TRBD1. V gave up 3 bases and J gave up 2 bases; unmatched junction bases: 3. Germline values: CDR1 SEHNR, CDR2 FQNEAQ (reference sequence). The CDR3 extends over 15 amino acids. For the CDR3, the DNA is TGTGCCAGCAGCTTCCGACAGGGTAACACCGGGGAGCTGTTTTTT. Translation gives CASSFRQGNTGELFF.